Each of the 13 T cell receptor beta chains below was sequenced from the same sample in a study of blood T cell repertoires in COVID-19. Sequencing was performed with immunoSEQ multiplex PCR; in TCRdb, only in-frame clones are kept and a portion is missing. The profile shows under 200,000 clones, 60% to 85% of them singletons. The sequencing input was peripheral blood. These TCRs come from an older man with acute or convalescent COVID-19.

The chain combines TRBV5-1 with TRBJ2-2; D uncertain. CDR1 is SGHRS and CDR2 is YFSETQ in the germline V gene. V was cut by 6 bases and J by 0 bases, with 9 bases left in between. The CDR3 contains 14 residues. The CDR3 DNA reads TGCGCCAGCAACGAAGCTACGAACACCGGGGAGCTGTTTTTT. Protein product: CASNEATNTGELFF.

The J gene is TRBJ2-2, the V gene TRBV7-9, with 7 bases lining up with TRBD2. CDR1 and CDR2 from the germline V gene are SEHNR and FQNEAQ (reference sequence). The CDR3 is 14 amino acids. V shed 6 bases, J shed 6 bases, and the junction held 7 bases outside the gene matches. CDR3 loop: CASSTAGYSGELFF. Written as DNA, the CDR3 is TGTGCCAGCAGTACAGCGGGATATTCCGGGGAGCTGTTTTTT.

The J gene is TRBJ2-7, the V gene TRBV6-2 or TRBV6-3; 10 bases map to TRBD2. Germline CDR1 and CDR2: MNHEY and SVGEGT. The CDR3 runs 15 residues. Trimming at V came to 2 bases and at J to 4 bases, leaving 5 bases not matched to a gene. CDR3: CASSYATSGMYEQYF. CDR3 nucleotide sequence: TGTGCCAGCAGTTACGCCACTAGCGGGATGTACGAGCAGTACTTC.

This chain uses TRBV12-3 or TRBV12-4 with TRBJ1-1, with D maybe TRBD1 (6 bases). V was pared by 8 bases and J by 1 base, with 11 bases between. The CDR3 loop spans 13 amino acids. CDR3 sequence reads: CASGDRRNTEAFF. In DNA form, the CDR3 reads TGTGCCAGCGGAGACAGGAGGAACACTGAAGCTTTCTTT.

This chain connects TRBV11-2 to TRBJ1-2; a possible D gene is TRBD1 (6 bases). V was pared by 5 bases and J by 3 bases, with 19 bases between. The CDR3 has 16 residues. Germline values: CDR1 SGHAT, CDR2 FQNNGV. For the CDR3, the DNA is TGTGCCAGCAGCCATTTCGGACAGACCGGGGACTATGGCTACACCTTC. As protein: CASSHFGQTGDYGYTF.

This chain links TRBV5-5 with TRBJ2-7; TRBD2 might be the D (5 bases). V gave up 4 bases and J gave up 6 bases, with 17 bases separating them. Germline lookup yields CDR1 SGHKS and CDR2 YYEKEE (reference sequence). There are 14 residues in the CDR3. The CDR3 sequence: CASSTDDRLIEQYF. The CDR3, as DNA: TGTGCCAGCAGCACCGACGACCGACTAATCGAGCAGTACTTC.

The chain combines TRBV15 with TRBJ1-3; the D is unclear. The V end lost 3 bases, the J end lost 0 bases, and 6 bases lay between the germline ends. There are 14 residues in the CDR3. Germline values: CDR1 LNHNV, CDR2 YYDKDF (reference sequence). The CDR3 spells CATSRDYSGNTIYF. Here the CDR3 DNA reads TGTGCCACCAGCAGGGACTACTCTGGAAACACCATATATTTT. Full variable domain (remainder filled in from reference TRBV15 and TRBJ1-3): DAMVIQNPRYQVTQFGKPVTLSCSQTLNHNVMYWYQQKSSQAPKLLFHYYDKDFNNEADTPDNFQSRRPNTSFCFLDIRSPGLGDTAMYLCATSRDYSGNTIYFGEGSWLTVV.

This clone was counted between two and nine times. The chain recombines TRBV6-4 with TRBJ1-4; the match to TRBD1 covers 9 bases. Germline V gene sequence: CDR1 MRHNA, CDR2 SNTAGT. V lost 5 bases and J lost 3; bases outside the gene matches: 7. The CDR3 length is 16 residues. The CDR3 loop is CASSPPGQGPNEKLFF. The CDR3 nucleotides read TGTGCCAGCAGTCCTCCGGGACAGGGCCCTAATGAAAAACTGTTTTTT.

J is TRBJ2-3 and V is TRBV12-3 or TRBV12-4; D remains ambiguous. The CDR3 is made up of 13 amino acids. V lost 6 bases, J lost 6 bases, and 13 bases lay in between. CDR3 DNA: TGTGCCAGCAGGACCCGAGGATGGGATACGCAGTATTTT. As protein: CASRTRGWDTQYF.

As regards this clone: Other DNA sequences in the same sample also yield this CDR3. The rearrangement links TRBV6-5 to TRBJ1-2; 10 nucleotides align to TRBD1. The germline V gene encodes CDR1 MNHEY and CDR2 SVGAGI. Trimming took 0 bases from V and 5 from J; bases not matched to a gene: 3. The CDR3 runs 15 residues. The CDR3, as DNA: TGTGCCAGCAGTTACTCCGGGACAGGGGCTTATGGCTACACCTTC. This codes for CASSYSGTGAYGYTF.

This clone was counted a single time. The chain employs TRBV7-6 and TRBJ2-6, with D uncertain. The CDR3 runs 20 residues. Germline V gives CDR1 SGHVS, CDR2 FNYEAQ. The ends were cut back, 0 bases at V and 0 bases at J, with 18 bases in the middle. The CDR3 region is CASSLAPSAPHSSGANVLTF. The CDR3 nucleotides are TGTGCCAGCAGCTTAGCGCCGAGCGCACCGCACTCCTCTGGGGCCAACGTCCTGACTTTC.

The chain combines TRBV13 with TRBJ1-2; 8 bases line up with TRBD1. This CDR3 has 14 amino acids. V trimming: 4 bases; J trimming: 6 bases; junction bases outside the gene matches: 7. Germline V CDR1 and CDR2: PRHDT, FYEKMQ (reference sequence). As DNA, the CDR3 is TGTGCCAGCAGCTCAACGCGGACAGGGCATGGCTACACCTTC. Translation gives CASSSTRTGHGYTF. Full variable domain (missing parts from reference TRBV13 and TRBJ1-2): AAGVIQSPRHLIKEKRETATLKCYPIPRHDTVYWYQQGPGQDPQFLISFYEKMQSDKGSIPDRFSAQQFSDYHSELNMSSLELGDSALYFCASSSTRTGHGYTFGSGTRLTVV.

The chain recombines TRBV2 with TRBJ2-1, with TRBD1 identical over 7 bases. Looked up from germline, CDR1 is SNHLY and CDR2 is FYNNEI. The CDR3 extends over 15 amino acids. With 8 bases clipped from V and 5 bases from J, the junction kept 12 bases outside the gene matches. This chain's CDR3 is CASGRQGEWNNEQFF. In nucleotides, the CDR3 is TGTGCCAGCGGCCGACAGGGAGAGTGGAACAATGAGCAGTTCTTC.